Below, 26 T cell receptor beta chains from the same sample are listed, as sequenced in a study of blood T cell repertoires in COVID-19. This table comes from immunoSEQ multiplex PCR, and its TCRdb copy is limited to in-frame clones, with some not included. The profile shows roughly 100,000 clones, about 80% of them singletons. Sequenced material: peripheral blood. The source is a man in his 70s with acute or convalescent COVID-19.

This clone was counted once. The chain couples TRBV30 to TRBJ2-4, with D tentatively TRBD2 (5 bases). CDR1 and CDR2 (germline): GTSNPN, SVGIG (reference sequence). V was shortened by 0 bases and J by 1 base, with 13 bases between the two germline ends. The CDR3 contains 16 residues. The CDR3 loop reads CAWSVGTTGAKNIQYF. CDR3 sequence (DNA): TGTGCCTGGAGTGTAGGAACAACGGGGGCCAAAAACATTCAGTACTTC.

The CDR3 sequence: CASSQGAGGNTEAFF. The CDR3 DNA is TGTGCCAGCAGCCAAGGCGCCGGGGGTAACACTGAAGCTTTCTTT. The chain links TRBV16 to TRBJ1-1, with a possible D match to TRBD1 (5 bases). Trimming removed 2 bases at V and 2 bases at J, with 12 bases between. Per the germline V gene, CDR1 is KGHSY and CDR2 is FQNENV. The length of the CDR3 is 15 residues.

The chain uses TRBV30 and TRBJ1-2, with D possibly being TRBD1 (5 bases). The CDR3 has 12 residues. The germline V gene encodes CDR1 GTSNPN and CDR2 SVGIG (reference sequence). The V end lost 4 bases, the J end lost 4 bases, and 10 bases lay between the germline ends. This CDR3 reads CAWNHGAYGYTF. The DNA for the CDR3 is TGTGCCTGGAACCATGGGGCCTATGGCTACACCTTC.

The chain employs TRBV6-5 and TRBJ2-7; weak D call: TRBD1 (6 bases). This CDR3 has 13 residues. V was shortened by 7 bases and J by 6 bases, with 16 bases between the two germline ends. CDR1 is MNHEY and CDR2 is SVGAGI in the germline V gene. The CDR3 nucleotides read TGTGCCAGCATCCTAACAGGGTCAGGCGAGCAGTACTTC. Translating gives CASILTGSGEQYF.

J is TRBJ1-6 and V is TRBV7-9; possibly TRBD1 for D (6 bases). This CDR3 has 14 residues. Trimming stripped 1 base from V and 6 bases from J, with 7 bases between. Germline V gene data show CDR1 as SEHNR and CDR2 as FQNEAQ (reference sequence). CDR3 sequence (DNA): TGTGCCAGCAGCTTAGGGACAGTTAATTCACCCCTCCACTTT. It codes for CASSLGTVNSPLHF. Variable domain in full (rest from reference TRBV7-9 and TRBJ1-6): DTGVSQNPRHKITKRGQNVTFRCDPISEHNRLYWYRQTLGQGPEFLTYFQNEAQLEKSRLLSDRFSAERPKGSFSTLEIQRTEQGDSAMYLCASSLGTVNSPLHFGNGTRLTVT.

This chain uses TRBV9 with TRBJ1-5, with 7 positions matching TRBD1. The length of the CDR3 is 13 residues. CDR1 SGDLS and CDR2 YYNGEE come from the germline V gene. V lost 2 bases, J lost 7 bases, and 3 bases stayed unmatched. For the CDR3, the DNA is TGTGCCAGCAGCGTCCGGGACAGCCAGCCCCAGCATTTT. The encoded protein is CASSVRDSQPQHF. The whole variable domain, remainder taken from reference TRBV9 and TRBJ1-5, is DSGVTQTPKHLITATGQRVTLRCSPRSGDLSVYWYQQSLDQGLQFLIQYYNGEERAKGNILERFSAQQFPDLHSELNLSSLELGDSALYFCASSVRDSQPQHFGDGTRLSIL.

Regarding this clone: It may be a read error: a sequence one base away is much more abundant. J is TRBJ2-2 and V is TRBV25-1, with TRBD2 matching over 10 bases. CDR1 and CDR2 from the germline V gene are MGHDK and SYGVNS. The junction had 7 bases not matched to a gene; V was cut back by 2 bases and J by 4 bases. This CDR3 region has 17 residues. The CDR3 region has the DNA TGTGCCAGCAGTGAAATTGTAATAGCGGGGGGCACCGGGGAGCTGTTTTTT. It translates to CASSEIVIAGGTGELFF. Using reference TRBV25-1 and TRBJ2-2 for the parts outside the CDR3, the full variable domain is EADIYQTPRYLVIGTGKKITLECSQTMGHDKMYWYQQDPGMELHLIHYSYGVNSTEKGDLSSESTVSRIRTEHFPLTLESARPSHTSQYLCASSEIVIAGGTGELFFGEGSRLTVL.

J is TRBJ2-7 and V is TRBV18, with D possibly being TRBD1 (5 bases). The germline gives CDR1 KGHSH, CDR2 LQKENI. CDR3 length: 14 amino acids. Deletions cut 5 bases from V and 2 bases from J, with 13 bases between. Here the CDR3 DNA reads TGTGCCAGCTCAGCGACAGAGGTCCCCTACGAGCAGTACTTC. It is translated as CASSATEVPYEQYF. The whole variable domain, remainder taken from reference TRBV18 and TRBJ2-7, is NAGVMQNPRHLVRRRGQEARLRCSPMKGHSHVYWYRQLPEEGLKFMVYLQKENIIDESGMPKERFSAEFPKEGPSILRIQQVVRGDSAAYFCASSATEVPYEQYFGPGTRLTVT.

This chain joins TRBV28 and TRBJ2-2; 13 bases agree with TRBD2. Germline CDR1 and CDR2: MDHEN and SYDVKM. CDR3 size: 16 residues. V shed 6 bases and J 5 bases; nucleotides not matched to a gene: 6. Here the CDR3 DNA reads TGTGCCAGCAGACGGCCGACTAGCGGGAGGACCGGGGAGCTGTTTTTT. This gives the protein CASRRPTSGRTGELFF.

The genes are TRBV9 and TRBJ1-2; TRBD1 is a possible D gene (5 bases). The germline gives CDR1 SGDLS, CDR2 YYNGEE. The CDR3 covers 14 residues. Between the trimmed V and J ends, which lost 0 bases and 4 bases, there was a span of 10 bases. The CDR3 DNA reads as TGTGCCAGCAGCGTAGAATTCCAGGGCTATGGCTACACCTTC. It encodes CASSVEFQGYGYTF.

V gene TRBV6-1 combines with J gene TRBJ1-3, with D tentatively TRBD1 (5 bases). In germline, CDR1 is MNHNS, CDR2 SASEGT. V was shortened by 0 bases and J by 1 base, with 10 bases between the two germline ends. This CDR3 is built from 16 residues. The CDR3 protein is CASSEALPGSGNTIYF. In DNA form, the CDR3 reads TGTGCCAGCAGTGAAGCCCTGCCAGGGTCTGGAAACACCATATATTTT.

The sample holds one count of this clone. CDR3 sequence (DNA): TGTGCCAGCAGGAGGGAAGAGGGCACTGAAGCTTTCTTT. Its protein product is CASRREEGTEAFF. The chain links TRBV7-3 to TRBJ1-1; D gene ambiguous. This CDR3 spans 13 amino acids. V dropped 6 bases and J dropped 4 bases, with 12 bases sitting between them. Germline lookup yields CDR1 SGHTA and CDR2 FQGTGA.

The CDR3 protein is CAWGIRVGEQFF. The CDR3 coding sequence is TGTGCCTGGGGAATCAGGGTAGGAGAGCAGTTCTTC. V is TRBV30 and J is TRBJ2-1; a possible D gene is TRBD1 (5 bases). Germline lookup yields CDR1 GTSNPN and CDR2 SVGIG (reference sequence). The CDR3 totals 12 residues. V shed 5 bases and J shed 10 bases, with 15 bases lying between them.

The V and J genes are TRBV11-2 and TRBJ2-1; the match to TRBD2 covers 7 bases. Germline CDR1 SGHAT, CDR2 FQNNGV. V dropped 1 base and J dropped 6; count of bases not matched to a gene: 6. The CDR3 length is 15 residues. CDR3 sequence (DNA): TGTGCCAGCAGCTTAGCGGGGGGTCCAGGCAATGAGCAGTTCTTC. Protein sequence: CASSLAGGPGNEQFF.

This chain joins TRBV7-2 and TRBJ2-7; 7 positions agree with TRBD1. This CDR3 comprises 14 residues. Germline assignment: CDR1 SGHTA and CDR2 FQGNSA. V gave up 5 bases and J gave up 6 bases; unmatched junction bases: 10. CDR3 protein: CASSKSRQGSEQYF. As DNA, the CDR3 is TGTGCCAGCAGCAAATCAAGACAGGGAAGCGAGCAGTACTTC. Full variable domain (remainder filled in from reference TRBV7-2 and TRBJ2-7): GAGVSQSPSNKVTEKGKDVELRCDPISGHTALYWYRQSLGQGLEFLIYFQGNSAPDKSGLPSDRFSAERTGGSVSTLTIQRTQQEDSAVYLCASSKSRQGSEQYFGPGTRLTVT.

The chain has TRBV5-1 and TRBJ1-3; possible D gene TRBD1, 5 bases. CDR3 size: 15 residues. Deletions cut 1 base from V and 2 bases from J, with 10 bases between. Germline V gene lookup returns CDR1 SGHRS and CDR2 YFSETQ. The CDR3: CASSLPGGAGNTIYF. The CDR3 bases are TGCGCCAGCAGCTTGCCCGGGGGAGCTGGAAACACCATATATTTT.

The rearrangement links TRBV11-2 to TRBJ2-1; TRBD2 matches 11 bases. The junction had 18 bases not matched to a gene; V was cut back by 6 bases and J by 8 bases. The CDR3 consists of 18 residues. Germline CDR1 SGHAT, CDR2 FQNNGV. The CDR3 DNA reads TGTGCCAGCAGAAAATTAGTCCTAGCGGGGGGTAATACCGATGAGCAGTTCTTC. This codes for CASRKLVLAGGNTDEQFF.

This chain joins TRBV14 and TRBJ2-1; TRBD1 might be the D (5 bases). In germline, CDR1 is SGHDN, CDR2 FVKESK. The CDR3 has 14 amino acids. The V gene lost 3 bases and the J gene lost 2 bases, with 8 bases spanning the gap. The DNA for the CDR3 is TGTGCCAGCAGCCAGTTGACAGCCTACAATGAGCAGTTCTTC. The encoded protein is CASSQLTAYNEQFF.

The rearrangement uses TRBV28 and TRBJ2-2; 8 bases align to TRBD2. This CDR3 has 16 residues. Germline CDR1 and CDR2: MDHEN and SYDVKM. V was pared by 6 bases and J by 6 bases, with 12 bases of the junction left unmatched. The CDR3 protein is CASRLSGTRSAGELFF. CDR3 DNA sequence: TGTGCCAGCAGGCTTTCCGGGACTAGAAGCGCCGGGGAGCTGTTTTTT. Combining the CDR3 with reference TRBV28 and TRBJ2-2 gives the whole variable domain DVKVTQSSRYLVKRTGEKVFLECVQDMDHENMFWYRQDPGLGLRLIYFSYDVKMKEKGDIPEGYSVSREKKERFSLILESASTNQTSMYLCASRLSGTRSAGELFFGEGSRLTVL.

The V call is TRBV3-1 (or the pseudogene TRBV3-2), the J call TRBJ2-7, with 8 bases lining up with TRBD1. The CDR3 length is 13 residues. Germline CDR1 is LGHDT and CDR2 is YNNKEL (reference sequence). V shed 4 bases and J 3 bases; nucleotides not matched to a gene: 2. The CDR3 region has the DNA TGTGCCAGCAGCCCAGACAGGGGCTACGAGCAGTACTTC. This codes for CASSPDRGYEQYF.

The genes are TRBV27 and TRBJ2-6; TRBD1 agrees at 9 bases. Germline lookup yields CDR1 MNHEY and CDR2 SMNVEV (reference sequence). V shed 4 bases, J shed 0 bases, and the junction held 7 bases outside the gene matches. The CDR3 has 18 residues. The CDR3 DNA reads TGTGCCAGCAGTTCAGGGGGACAGGGTTTCTCTGGGGCCAACGTCCTGACTTTC. Its protein product is CASSSGGQGFSGANVLTF.

V gene TRBV11-2 combines with J gene TRBJ2-5; D not resolved. Germline values: CDR1 SGHAT, CDR2 FQNNGV. The CDR3 contains 11 residues. Between the trimmed V and J ends, which lost 4 bases and 2 bases, there was a span of 2 bases. Here the CDR3 reads CASSSQETQYF. CDR3 nucleotide sequence: TGTGCCAGCAGCTCACAAGAGACCCAGTACTTC.

The rearrangement links TRBV7-9 to TRBJ2-7; maybe TRBD2 (6 bases). The CDR3 consists of 14 residues. CDR1 and CDR2 from the germline V gene are SEHNR and FQNEAQ (reference sequence). Trimming shortened V by 2 bases and J by 3 bases, and 11 bases separated the two germline ends. The CDR3, as DNA: TGTGCCAGCAGCTTAAGGGGTAGCGGCTACGAGCAGTACTTC. It is translated as CASSLRGSGYEQYF.

Comment on this clone: Other DNA sequences in this specimen translate into the identical CDR3. The genes are TRBV30 and TRBJ2-3; TRBD1 agrees at 7 bases. CDR1 is GTSNPN and CDR2 is SVGIG in the germline V gene (reference sequence). After removal of 2 bases from V and 2 bases from J, the junction contained 4 bases not matched to a gene. The CDR3 covers 14 residues. The CDR3 sequence: CAWSRGQTTDTQYF. CDR3 bases: TGTGCCTGGAGTAGGGGACAGACCACAGATACGCAGTATTTT.

J is TRBJ1-1 and V is TRBV12-3 or TRBV12-4, with D unclear. V gave up 6 bases and J gave up 9 bases, with 11 bases separating them. This CDR3 is built from 11 residues. The CDR3 reads CASRVGLKAFF. DNA of the CDR3: TGTGCCAGCAGGGTCGGACTAAAAGCTTTCTTT.

The V call is TRBV18, the J call TRBJ1-3, with D maybe TRBD1 (6 bases). Germline V gene lookup returns CDR1 KGHSH and CDR2 LQKENI. V lost 3 bases and J 0 bases, leaving 9 bases between the germline ends. The CDR3 is 15 residues long. CDR3 DNA: TGTGCCAGCTCACCCGGACAGCCCTCTGGAAACACCATATATTTT. Protein sequence: CASSPGQPSGNTIYF.